Reported below is one T cell receptor beta chain. The CDR3 spans 15 residues. CDR1 and CDR2 from the germline V gene are SGHTA and FQGNSA. Unmatched junction bases numbered 5, after V lost 4 bases and J lost 4 bases. cDNA came from approximately 0.5 to 1 ug RNA primed by random hexamers. Amplification of TCR beta CDR3 by immunoSEQ multiplex PCR spanned 54 Vbeta and 13 Jbeta. TCRdb passed the immunoSEQ multiplex PCR reads through MiXCR, listing each CDR3 protein once. The table includes 250,000 to 350,000 distinct CDR3 sequences, approximately 90% detected once. TCR beta sequencing covered blood CD8+ and CD4+ T cells. Included as multiple sclerosis controls were treatment-naive patients who had stable or active relapsing-remitting disease. TEMRA cells were FACS-enriched, and CD8+ and CD4+ T cells were isolated negatively. The data originate from a study of CD8 T cells in Susac syndrome.

The material sequenced was CD4+ T cells from PBMCs. The receptor's source is a human donor with multiple sclerosis. The rearrangement uses TRBV7-2 and TRBJ2-3; 10 bases match TRBD1. The chain's CDR3 is CASSSDRGRADTQYF. DNA of the CDR3: TGTGCCAGCAGCTCCGACAGGGGGCGTGCAGATACGCAGTATTTT.